This TCR beta chain was found in a study of T cells in Graves' hyperthyroidism and ophthalmopathy. Whole-study findings and limits: Blood also carried most thyroid clonotypes expanded above 0.001. Ophthalmopathy was model-predicted a median around 6.1 months pre-onset.

This clonotype was seen repeatedly, ten times or more. Its antigen is not identified. Clinical symptoms, serum thyroxine, TRAb, thyroid ultrasound and orbital computed tomography informed diagnoses. The germline V gene encodes CDR1 MNHEY and CDR2 SVGEGT. Germline trimming cut 4 bases from V and 5 bases from J; bases unmatched to any gene: 7. This CDR3 region has 15 residues. What was amplified from RNA transcripts were TCR beta CDR3 regions. Researchers ran a first-round RT-PCR on the TCR CDR3 using the HTBI primer set. Each CDR3 protein is one row after TCRdb ran MiXCR on the multiplex PCR reads. This table holds hundreds of thousands of distinct CDR3 sequences, approximately 15% found once.

The sequenced sample consisted of blood. The TCR comes from a woman between 40 and 55 years old with Graves' ophthalmopathy. This sequence joins TRBV6-2 or TRBV6-3 and TRBJ2-5; 10 positions match TRBD2. The CDR3 DNA reads TGTGCCAGCAGTTTAAGACTAGCGGGTACGGAGACCCAGTACTTC. Translated: CASSLRLAGTETQYF.